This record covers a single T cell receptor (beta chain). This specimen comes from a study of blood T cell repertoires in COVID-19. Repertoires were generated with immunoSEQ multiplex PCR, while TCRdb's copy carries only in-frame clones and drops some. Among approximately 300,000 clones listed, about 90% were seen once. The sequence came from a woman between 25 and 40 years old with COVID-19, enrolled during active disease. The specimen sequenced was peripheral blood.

The chain's CDR3 is CASSTGTASNYGYTF. The CDR3 DNA reads as TGTGCCAGTAGTACCGGGACAGCTTCTAACTATGGCTACACCTTC. V gene TRBV19 combines with J gene TRBJ1-2; TRBD1 matches at 7 bases. Germline CDR1 is LNHDA and CDR2 is SQIVND (reference sequence). This CDR3 is built from 15 residues. Unmatched junction bases numbered 5, after V lost 4 bases and J lost 0 bases.